These 19 T cell receptor beta chains came from one sample sequenced in a study of blood T cells in healthy people across ages. Primers used in a second PCR of about 7 to 12 cycles were a sample-barcoded 5' primer and a J-beta primer mix. TCRdb used MiXCR to reprocess the 5' RACE reads, holding one entry per CDR3 protein. This sample carries around 1,000,000 distinct CDR3 sequences, about 23% of them seen once, and the ten largest clones take 0.65% to 0.75%. These records were also assigned to another study, of T cells of mothers and their children.

The sequenced sample consisted of blood. The receptors shown here come from a girl aged 2 to 10 in good health.

With respect to this clonotype: One end of the junction is discordant with germline, which a read error may explain. The rearrangement joins TRBV20-1 to TRBJ2-5; 12 nucleotides align to TRBD1. Germline CDR1 DFQATT, CDR2 SNEGSKA (reference sequence). The CDR3 length is 14 residues. The CDR3 region is CSAGQGAGQEIQYF. The CDR3 DNA follows: TGCAGTGCGGGACAGGGGGCTGGGCAAGAGATCCAGTACTTC.

The chain uses TRBV28 and TRBJ1-1; D unresolved. The V end lost 4 bases, the J end lost 7 bases, and 7 bases lay between the germline ends. Germline CDR1 is MDHEN and CDR2 is SYDVKM. The length of the CDR3 is 11 residues. CDR3 DNA sequence: TGTGCCAGCAGTTCATTGGTTGAAGCTTTCTTT. This translates into CASSSLVEAFF.

The chain employs TRBV5-1 and TRBJ2-1; D is ambiguous. This CDR3 spans 15 amino acids. CDR1 and CDR2 from the germline V gene are SGHRS and YFSETQ. Trimming stripped 0 bases from V and 3 bases from J, with 10 bases between. CDR3 DNA: TGCGCCAGCAGCTTGGAAGGCGATAGCTACAATGAGCAGTTCTTC. Its protein is CASSLEGDSYNEQFF.

This clonotype was picked up a small number of times. This chain's CDR3 is CASSFAGMAYEQYF. As DNA, the CDR3 is TGTGCCAGCAGTTTCGCAGGGATGGCCTACGAGCAGTACTTC. V gene TRBV12-3 or TRBV12-4 combines with J gene TRBJ2-5; TRBD1 is a possible D gene (5 bases). The end of the DNA aligns better with TRBJ2-7, so the J call may be wrong. The CDR3 runs 14 residues.

Only a few counts were recorded for this clonotype. The CDR3 protein is CASDTGYTF. In DNA form, the CDR3 reads TGTGCCAGCGACACGGGCTACACCTTC. The chain combines TRBV7-9 with TRBJ1-2; D call uncertain. Germline CDR1 SEHNR, CDR2 FQNEAQ (reference sequence). The V end lost 8 bases, the J end lost 8 bases, and 6 bases lay between the germline ends. There are 9 residues in the CDR3.

The chain links TRBV11-2 to TRBJ2-5, with 10 positions matching TRBD2. Trimming took 2 bases from V and 4 from J; bases not matched to a gene: 4. CDR1 and CDR2 from the germline V gene are SGHAT and FQNNGV. The CDR3 has 15 residues. For the CDR3, the DNA is TGTGCCAGCAGCTTACTAGCGGGAGATATAGAGACCCAGTACTTC. Translating gives CASSLLAGDIETQYF. Supplemented by reference TRBV11-2 and TRBJ2-5, the full variable domain reads EAGVAQSPRYKIIEKRQSVAFWCNPISGHATLYWYQQILGQGPKLLIQFQNNGVVDDSQLPKDRFSAERLKGVDSTLKIQPAKLEDSAVYLCASSLLAGDIETQYFGPGTRLLVL.

The chain is built from TRBV7-8 and TRBJ2-3; no definite D call. CDR3 length: 15 residues. Germline V gene data show CDR1 as SGHVS and CDR2 as FQNEAQ. Between the trimmed V and J ends, which lost 1 base and 3 bases, there was a span of 11 bases. The CDR3 sequence: CASSLVGIGTDTQYF. The CDR3 DNA sequence: TGTGCCAGCAGCTTAGTGGGGATCGGGACAGATACGCAGTATTTT.

The chain has TRBV15 and TRBJ1-2, with TRBD1 identical over 10 bases. This CDR3 spans 13 amino acids. CDR1 and CDR2 (germline): LNHNV, YYDKDF (reference sequence). After removal of 8 bases from V and 8 bases from J, the junction contained 8 bases not matched to a gene. The CDR3 loop is CATRSGTGEGYTF. As DNA, the CDR3 is TGTGCCACCCGTTCCGGGACAGGGGAGGGCTACACCTTC.

The V call is TRBV7-6, the J call TRBJ2-7; 10 bases agree with TRBD1. The germline V gene has CDR1 SGHVS and CDR2 FNYEAQ. V lost 5 bases, J lost 7 bases, and 5 bases stayed unmatched. The length of the CDR3 is 13 residues. The CDR3: CASSPGDRGEQYF. CDR3 DNA sequence: TGTGCCAGCAGCCCAGGGGACAGGGGAGAGCAGTACTTC.

This CDR3 reads CATSGPGAETQYF. For the CDR3, the DNA is TGTGCCACCAGCGGACCGGGGGCAGAGACCCAGTACTTC. The chain uses TRBV15 and TRBJ2-1; either TRBD1 or TRBD2 may fit D (6 bases each). The DNA end lines up better with TRBJ2-5; the J call may be wrong. Looked up from germline, CDR1 is LNHNV and CDR2 is YYDKDF (reference sequence). The CDR3 is 13 residues long.

The chain is built from TRBV28 and TRBJ2-1; the match to TRBD2 covers 9 bases. V lost 6 bases, J lost 6 bases, and 18 bases stayed unmatched. Germline CDR1 MDHEN, CDR2 SYDVKM. This CDR3 region has 18 residues. CDR3 nucleotide sequence: TGTGCCAGCAGCCCTAGGGGACTAGCCACAAAAGGAGGCAATGAGCAGTTCTTC. Amino acids: CASSPRGLATKGGNEQFF.

This clonotype was observed a few times. For the CDR3, the DNA is TGTGCCACCAGTGGATCGGGGTACGAGCAGTACTTC. Translating gives CATSGSGYEQYF. The chain is built from TRBV24-1 and TRBJ2-7, with D perhaps TRBD2 (5 bases). Trimming pared 5 bases from V and 4 bases from J, leaving 8 bases between. The CDR3 is 12 amino acids. Germline V gene data show CDR1 as KGHDR and CDR2 as SFDVKD.

A few counts support this clonotype. This chain links TRBV27 with TRBJ2-5; D is undetermined. Germline V lookup: CDR1 MNHEY, CDR2 SMNVEV (reference sequence). This CDR3 is built from 13 residues. V shed 4 bases and J shed 4 bases, with 10 bases lying between them. Written as DNA, the CDR3 is TGTGCCAGCAGTTCCATGACTGGAGAGACCCAGTACTTC. Translated: CASSSMTGETQYF.

V is TRBV9 and J is TRBJ1-1, with D perhaps matching TRBD1 (5 bases). The V end lost 0 bases, the J end lost 3 bases, and 9 bases lay between the germline ends. This CDR3 comprises 14 residues. The V gene's germline CDR1 is SGDLS and CDR2 YYNGEE. The CDR3 protein is CASSVAGRDTEAFF. CDR3 nucleotides: TGTGCCAGCAGCGTAGCAGGGCGAGACACTGAAGCTTTCTTT.

Only a few counts were recorded for this clonotype. The chain is built from TRBV7-4 and TRBJ1-4, with TRBD1 matching 7 bases. The length of the CDR3 is 17 residues. The germline V gene encodes CDR1 SGHVT and CDR2 SQSDAQ. The trim removed 5 bases at V and 4 bases at J, leaving 13 bases unmatched. The CDR3 DNA is TGTGCCAGCAGCCTGCGCCGGGACAGCTGTCTTAATGAAAAACTGTTTTTT. It specifies CASSLRRDSCLNEKLFF.

The genes are TRBV10-3 and TRBJ2-1, with 10 bases identical to TRBD2. The CDR3 is 14 residues long. Per germline, CDR1 ENHRY and CDR2 SYGVKD. J was trimmed by 5 bases and V by 6 bases; bases with no gene match: 4. The CDR3 sequence: CAISLAGADNEQFF. The CDR3 coding sequence is TGTGCCATCAGCCTAGCGGGAGCCGACAATGAGCAGTTCTTC.

Points on this clonotype: This CDR3 fails to terminate in the conserved phenylalanine or tryptophan, so it likely reflects a read error. It is unclear where the CDR3 begins or ends on the DNA, so no DNA is shown, and the CDR3 is as TCRdb lists it. This chain links TRBV6-2 or TRBV6-3 with TRBJ2-1; the tabulated D call, TRBD1, remains unverified against the DNA. Germline V gene lookup returns CDR1 MNHEY and CDR2 SVGEGT. From its first to its last residue, the CDR3 has 16 amino acids. The CDR3 reads CASSSWEGGNYNEQCC.

The CDR3 DNA follows: TGCAGCGTAAAAAGCCCAGGTCGGGAGCAGTATTTT. Its translation: CSVKSPGREQYF. The chain is built from TRBV29-1 and TRBJ2-3; maybe TRBD2 (5 bases). The germline V gene encodes CDR1 SQVTM and CDR2 ANQGSEA. Trimming removed 6 bases from V and 11 bases from J, with 18 bases in between. This CDR3 is 12 amino acids long.

The V call is TRBV18, the J call TRBJ2-1; D may be TRBD2 (5 bases). Germline V gene data show CDR1 as KGHSH and CDR2 as LQKENI. This CDR3 contains 11 residues. The V gene lost 6 bases and the J gene lost 8 bases, with 8 bases spanning the gap. The CDR3 spells CASSSADEQFF. The CDR3 nucleotides read TGTGCCAGCTCCTCAGCGGATGAGCAGTTCTTC.